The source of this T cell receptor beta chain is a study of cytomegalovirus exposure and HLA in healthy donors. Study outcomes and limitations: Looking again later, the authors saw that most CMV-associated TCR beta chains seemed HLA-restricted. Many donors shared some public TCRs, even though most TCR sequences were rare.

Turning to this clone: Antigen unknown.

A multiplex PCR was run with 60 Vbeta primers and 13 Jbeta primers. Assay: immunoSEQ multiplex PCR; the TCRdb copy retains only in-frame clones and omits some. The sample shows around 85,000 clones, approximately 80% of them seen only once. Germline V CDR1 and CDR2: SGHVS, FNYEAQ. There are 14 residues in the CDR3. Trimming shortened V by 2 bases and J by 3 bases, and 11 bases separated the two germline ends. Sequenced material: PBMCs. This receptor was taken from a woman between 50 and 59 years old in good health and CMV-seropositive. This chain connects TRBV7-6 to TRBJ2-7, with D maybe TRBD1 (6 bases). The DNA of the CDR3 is TGTGCCAGCAGCTTAAATGGGGGCTTCTACGAGCAGTACTTC. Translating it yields CASSLNGGFYEQYF.